The rows below give T cell receptor beta chains drawn from one sample of a study of blood T cell repertoires in COVID-19. Method: immunoSEQ multiplex PCR; TCRdb's copy keeps in-frame clones and lacks some. The sample records about 100,000 clones, roughly 80% being singletons. Source material: peripheral blood. The receptors originated from a human donor in a cohort sampled during active COVID-19. The conserved cysteine and the conserved F or W are not part of the CDR3 here. Fields, in order: CDR3 length, V gene, J gene, CDR3 protein.

cdr3_length: 12
v_call: TRBV11-3
j_call: TRBJ2-7
cdr3_aa: ASSLDYYSYEQY

cdr3_length: 13
v_call: TRBV4-2
j_call: TRBJ2-3
cdr3_aa: ASSPRTSGTDTQY

cdr3_length: 13
v_call: TRBV11-2
j_call: TRBJ1-2
cdr3_aa: ASSSLGRGDYGYT

cdr3_length: 13
v_call: TRBV21-1
j_call: TRBJ1-5
cdr3_aa: ASSKAGGGNQPQH

cdr3_length: 14
v_call: TRBV6-5
j_call: TRBJ2-3
cdr3_aa: ASSSGRGWGTDTQY

cdr3_length: 11
v_call: TRBV10-1
j_call: TRBJ2-7
cdr3_aa: ASSRTEPYEQY

cdr3_length: 14
v_call: TRBV19
j_call: TRBJ2-7
cdr3_aa: ASSIGGRRYSYEQY

cdr3_length: 12
v_call: TRBV6-5
j_call: TRBJ2-5
cdr3_aa: ASRAYEGQETQY

cdr3_length: 14
v_call: TRBV3-1/TRBV3-2
j_call: TRBJ2-3
cdr3_aa: ASSPSRASPTDTQY

cdr3_length: 14
v_call: TRBV11-1
j_call: TRBJ2-1
cdr3_aa: ASSLAQLSSYNEQF

cdr3_length: 15
v_call: TRBV19
j_call: TRBJ2-4
cdr3_aa: ASSIGAGVLAKNIQY

cdr3_length: 15
v_call: TRBV3-1/TRBV3-2
j_call: TRBJ2-2
cdr3_aa: ASRNGLAGANTGELF

cdr3_length: 13
v_call: TRBV18
j_call: TRBJ2-3
cdr3_aa: ASSPRQLTTDTQY

cdr3_length: 15
v_call: TRBV5-1
j_call: TRBJ2-1
cdr3_aa: ASNPGTRGSSYNEQF

cdr3_length: 11
v_call: TRBV7-9
j_call: TRBJ2-1
cdr3_aa: ASSLSGANEQF

cdr3_length: 13
v_call: TRBV6-5
j_call: TRBJ2-7
cdr3_aa: ASSYSWAGPYEQY